The sequence of this T cell receptor beta chain was determined in a study of T-cell memory formation after mild COVID-19. This clonotype came up a few times. Using its own MiXCR run on the 5' RACE reads, TCRdb lists one record per CDR3 protein. The sample lists about 400,000 distinct CDR3 sequences; more than 20% were seen once. The material sequenced was PBMCs or a T cell subset sorted from them (not recorded which). The sequence derives from an adult woman who had mild COVID-19 (a few samples of this study predate the infection). Cell type and time point are not known.

CDR3 loop: CASSLGHSGDTEAFF. CDR3 DNA sequence: TGTGCCAGCAGCTTAGGCCATTCAGGCGACACTGAAGCTTTCTTT. This chain links TRBV7-9 with TRBJ1-1, with D uncertain. In germline, CDR1 is SEHNR, CDR2 FQNEAQ (reference sequence). CDR3 length equals 15 residues. The V gene lost 1 base and the J gene lost 3 bases, with 12 bases spanning the gap.